This TCR beta chain was sequenced for a study of shared clonotypes between healthy human individuals. As for this clone: Its antigen is still unknown.

Germline CDR1 is SQVTM and CDR2 is ANQGSEA. This CDR3 spans 12 amino acids. V was shortened by 6 bases and J by 6 bases, with 14 bases between the two germline ends. Findings and limits, study-wide: Compared with clonotypes that all four donors shared, non-shared clonotypes had lower generation probabilities.

TCRdb's table, derived via immunoSEQ multiplex PCR, lists solely in-frame clones and lacks some. This repertoire shows around 700,000 clones, over 65% found once; its top ten account for 1.7%. Sequenced input: memory CD4+ T cells sorted from blood. Subset reported: CD45RA-negative fraction. This chain links TRBV29-1 with TRBJ1-2, with a weak D call TRBD1 (5 bases). The receptor was isolated from a woman aged 25 to 45 in good health. CDR3 in amino acids: CSVDRGENGYTF. As DNA, the CDR3 is TGCAGCGTCGACCGGGGCGAGAATGGCTACACCTTC.